The 2 T cell receptor beta chains below were found in one sample sequenced in a study of cytotoxic CD8 clonotypes in ibrutinib-treated CLL (dated by TCRdb to the early 2020s). Preparation of the library involved the immunoSEQ multiplex PCR assay. In its TCRdb copy, this immuneACCESS table keeps in-frame sequences only and misses some clones. Where compared with another copy, unresolved V genes explain less than half of these, and the others have no known cause. The sample table holds about 97,000 clones, of which 70% to 85% were seen once. The ten largest clones take up about 30% of the sample. Reading the label with the study, this specimen's time point is: 12 months on ibrutinib. Sequenced material: PBMCs, taken after 12 months of ibrutinib treatment. The receptors originated from a human donor with chronic lymphocytic leukemia.

The gene calls are TRBV29-1 and TRBJ1-4; D is undetermined. V was pared by 5 bases and J by 1 base, with 8 bases between. The CDR3 has 13 amino acids. CDR1 is SQVTM, CDR2 ANQGSEA, per germline. The chain's CDR3 is CSVNIRTNEKLFF. The CDR3 bases are TGCAGCGTTAACATCAGAACTAATGAAAAACTGTTTTTT.

CDR3 DNA sequence: TGTGCCAGCAGTTACTTGACAGGGGCCTCGTATGGCTACACCTTC. Translation gives CASSYLTGASYGYTF. The J gene is TRBJ1-2, the V gene TRBV6-5; 8 bases are shared with TRBD1. The germline V gene encodes CDR1 MNHEY and CDR2 SVGAGI. Trimming took 1 base from V and 5 from J; bases not matched to a gene: 6. The length of the CDR3 is 15 residues.